Sequencing of this TCR beta chain was carried out in a study of identical twins. Germline V lookup: CDR1 KGHSH, CDR2 LQKENI. The V and J ends lost 3 bases and 4 bases respectively, with 13 bases between them. The CDR3 totals 15 residues. TCRdb independently ran MiXCR on the 5' RACE reads; one entry per CDR3 protein. The table shows around 500,000 distinct CDR3 sequences, with 13% to 15% occurring only once. These data also formed part of another study, on yellow fever vaccine responses in identical twins.

The receptor comes from a woman aged 18-35 years in good health. What was sequenced was CD4+ T cells sorted from blood. The chain joins TRBV18 to TRBJ2-1; possibly TRBD2 for D (7 bases). The DNA of the CDR3 is TGTGCCAGCTCACCGGGAGGGGGTAAATACAATGAGCAGTTCTTC. Residues: CASSPGGGKYNEQFF.